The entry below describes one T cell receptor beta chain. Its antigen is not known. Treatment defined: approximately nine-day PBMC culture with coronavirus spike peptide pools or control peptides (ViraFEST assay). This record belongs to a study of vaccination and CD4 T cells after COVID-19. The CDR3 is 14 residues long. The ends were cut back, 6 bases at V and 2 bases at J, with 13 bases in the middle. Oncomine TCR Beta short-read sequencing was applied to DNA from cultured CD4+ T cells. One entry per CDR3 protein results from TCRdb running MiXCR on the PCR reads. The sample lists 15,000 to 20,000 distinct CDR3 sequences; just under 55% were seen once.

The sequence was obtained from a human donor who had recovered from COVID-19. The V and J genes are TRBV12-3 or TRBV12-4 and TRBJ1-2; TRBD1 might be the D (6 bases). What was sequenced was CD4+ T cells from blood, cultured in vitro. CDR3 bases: TGTGCCAGCAGCAGCACTGGACAGAACTATGGCTACACCTTC. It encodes CASSSTGQNYGYTF.